The TCR beta chain described here comes from a study of response to subunit inactivated influenza vaccine (dated by TCRdb to 2016 to 2019). A note on the overall study: To follow how T cells responded to a trivalent subunit inactivated influenza vaccine, the researchers relied on deep quantitative profiling of the T cell receptor repertoire.

V is cut back by 5 bases and J by 4 bases, with 6 bases in the junction unmatched. From the cysteine through the phenylalanine, the CDR3 covers 14 amino acids. Only the CDR3 region is kept as DNA, spanning 42 bases read in frame from base 1. Reading the germline V gene (reference sequence) gives CDR1 MNHEY and CDR2 SMNVEV. The receptor library was made with RT-PCR. Sequencing instrument: Illumina HiSeq 2500. Using fastp trimming at Q25 and MiXCR clonotype assembly, TCRdb reanalyzed the public sequencing data and kept in-frame beta chains. Every distinct CDR3 protein forms one entry, paired with its most common genes and DNA. For this sample the table gives 500,000 to 550,000 distinct CDR3 sequences, of which 7.2% were detected only once. Jointly, the top ten make up about an eighth of the sample. What the work shows at the level of the full study, not this receptor alone: It was suggested by the authors that each seasonal influenza vaccination may recruit only a limited number of new T cells.

This clonotype was seen repeatedly, ten times or more. Its antigen is not yet known. The sample holds no much larger clone one base away, and base qualities are not on file. This TCR was recovered from a man aged 50 to 75 who received an inactivated influenza vaccine. Donor details come from another sample of the same person, matched by shared clones. The V and J genes are TRBV27 and TRBJ1-2; 8 bases in the junction line up with TRBD1. Sequencing was performed on PBMCs from blood, taken less than 30 months after vaccination. The CDR3 corresponds to CASSIRTGGYGYTF. The nucleotides read TGTGCCAGCAGTATTCGAACAGGGGGCTATGGCTACACCTTC.